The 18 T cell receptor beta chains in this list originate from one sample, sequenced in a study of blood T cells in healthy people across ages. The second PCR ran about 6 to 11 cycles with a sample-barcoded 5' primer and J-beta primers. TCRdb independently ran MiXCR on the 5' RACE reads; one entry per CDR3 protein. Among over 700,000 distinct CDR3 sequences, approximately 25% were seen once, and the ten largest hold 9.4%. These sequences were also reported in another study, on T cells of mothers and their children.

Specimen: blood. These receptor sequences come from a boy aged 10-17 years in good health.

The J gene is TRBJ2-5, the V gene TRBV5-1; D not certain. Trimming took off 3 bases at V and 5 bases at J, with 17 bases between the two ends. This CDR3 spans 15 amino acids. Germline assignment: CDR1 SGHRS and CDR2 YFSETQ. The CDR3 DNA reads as TGCGCCAGCAGCTCGAGTCGGTATACCTCGGAGACCCAGTACTTC. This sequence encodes CASSSSRYTSETQYF.

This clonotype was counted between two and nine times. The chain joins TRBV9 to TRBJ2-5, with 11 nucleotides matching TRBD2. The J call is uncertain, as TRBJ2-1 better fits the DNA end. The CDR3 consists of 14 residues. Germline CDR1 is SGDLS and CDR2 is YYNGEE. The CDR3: CASSTSGGGSEQFF. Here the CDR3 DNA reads TGTGCCAGCAGCACTAGCGGGGGAGGCAGTGAGCAGTTCTTC.

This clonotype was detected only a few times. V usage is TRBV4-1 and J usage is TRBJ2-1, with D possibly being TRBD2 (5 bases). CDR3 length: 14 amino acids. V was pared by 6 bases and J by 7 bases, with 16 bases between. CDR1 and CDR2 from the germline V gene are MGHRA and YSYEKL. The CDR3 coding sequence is TGCGCCAGCAGTTTCGGACTGGCTATGAATGAGCAGTTCTTC. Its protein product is CASSFGLAMNEQFF.

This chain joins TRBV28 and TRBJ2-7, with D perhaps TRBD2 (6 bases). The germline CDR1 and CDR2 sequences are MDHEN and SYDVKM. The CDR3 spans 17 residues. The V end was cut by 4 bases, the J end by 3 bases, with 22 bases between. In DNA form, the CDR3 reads TGTGCCAGCAGTTCCCCAAGTTCGGGAGCGAGATTCTACGAGCAGTACTTC. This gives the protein CASSSPSSGARFYEQYF. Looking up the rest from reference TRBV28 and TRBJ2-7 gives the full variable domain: DVKVTQSSRYLVKRTGEKVFLECVQDMDHENMFWYRQDPGLGLRLIYFSYDVKMKEKGDIPEGYSVSREKKERFSLILESASTNQTSMYLCASSSPSSGARFYEQYFGPGTRLTVT.

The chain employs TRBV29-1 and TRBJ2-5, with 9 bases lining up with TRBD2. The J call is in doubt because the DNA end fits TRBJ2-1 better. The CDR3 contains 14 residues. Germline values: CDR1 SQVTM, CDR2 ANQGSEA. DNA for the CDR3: TGCAGCGTCGAGTCTAGCGGGACCCCTAATGAGCAGTTCTTC. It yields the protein CSVESSGTPNEQFF.

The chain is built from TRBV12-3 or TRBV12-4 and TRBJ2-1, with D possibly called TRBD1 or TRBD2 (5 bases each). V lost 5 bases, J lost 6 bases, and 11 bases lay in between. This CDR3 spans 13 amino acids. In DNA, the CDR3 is TGTGCCAGCAGTCTCCTCGGGGCCAATGAGCAGTTCTTC. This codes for CASSLLGANEQFF.

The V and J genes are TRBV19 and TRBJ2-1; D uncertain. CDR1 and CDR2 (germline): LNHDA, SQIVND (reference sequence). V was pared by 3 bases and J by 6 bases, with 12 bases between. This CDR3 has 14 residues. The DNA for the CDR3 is TGTGCCAGTAGTATCAGTAGCACCACCAATGAGCAGTTCTTC. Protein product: CASSISSTTNEQFF.

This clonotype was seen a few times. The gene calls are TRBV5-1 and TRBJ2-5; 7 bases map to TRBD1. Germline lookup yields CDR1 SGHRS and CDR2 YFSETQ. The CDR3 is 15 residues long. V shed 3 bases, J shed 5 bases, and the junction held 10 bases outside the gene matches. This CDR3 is CASSWGTDLRETQYF. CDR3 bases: TGCGCCAGCAGCTGGGGGACAGACCTTAGGGAGACCCAGTACTTC.

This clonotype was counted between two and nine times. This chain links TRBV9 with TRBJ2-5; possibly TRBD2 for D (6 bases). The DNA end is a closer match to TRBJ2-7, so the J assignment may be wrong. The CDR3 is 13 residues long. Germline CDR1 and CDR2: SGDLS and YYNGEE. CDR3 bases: TGTGCCAGCAGCCCCCGACCGGGGGACGAGCAGTACTTC. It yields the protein CASSPRPGDEQYF.

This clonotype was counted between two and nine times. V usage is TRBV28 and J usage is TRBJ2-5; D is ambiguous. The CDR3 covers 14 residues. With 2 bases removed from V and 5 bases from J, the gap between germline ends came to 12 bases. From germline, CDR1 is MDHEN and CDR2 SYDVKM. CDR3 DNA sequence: TGTGCCAGCAGTTTAGGCGGTGTCTGGGAGACCCAGTACTTC. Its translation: CASSLGGVWETQYF.

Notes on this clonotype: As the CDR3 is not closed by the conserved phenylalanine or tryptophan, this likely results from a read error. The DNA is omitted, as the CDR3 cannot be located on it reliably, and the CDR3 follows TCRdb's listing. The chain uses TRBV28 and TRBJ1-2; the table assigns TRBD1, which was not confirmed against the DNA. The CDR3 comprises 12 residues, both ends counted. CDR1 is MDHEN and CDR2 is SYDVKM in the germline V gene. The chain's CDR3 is CASRTHGQLRTL.

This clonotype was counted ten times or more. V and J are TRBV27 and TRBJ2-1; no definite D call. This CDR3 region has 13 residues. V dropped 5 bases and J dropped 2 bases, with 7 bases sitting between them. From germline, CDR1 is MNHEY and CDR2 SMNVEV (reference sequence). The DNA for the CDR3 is TGTGCCAGCAGTACCACGGCCTACAATGAGCAGTTCTTC. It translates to CASSTTAYNEQFF.

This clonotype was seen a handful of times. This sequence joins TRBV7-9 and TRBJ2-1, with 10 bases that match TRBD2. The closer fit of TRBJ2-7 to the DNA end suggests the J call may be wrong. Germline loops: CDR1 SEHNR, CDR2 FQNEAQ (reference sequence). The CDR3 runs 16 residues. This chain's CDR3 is CASSPMGAGGRYEQYF. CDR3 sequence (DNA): TGTGCCAGCAGCCCAATGGGAGCGGGAGGGAGGTACGAGCAGTACTTC.

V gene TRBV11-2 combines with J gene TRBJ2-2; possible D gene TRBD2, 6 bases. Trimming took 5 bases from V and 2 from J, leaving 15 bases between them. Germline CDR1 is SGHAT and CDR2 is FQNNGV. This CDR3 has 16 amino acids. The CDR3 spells CASSPQAGSNTGELFF. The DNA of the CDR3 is TGTGCCAGCAGCCCCCAGGCGGGGAGTAACACCGGGGAGCTGTTTTTT.

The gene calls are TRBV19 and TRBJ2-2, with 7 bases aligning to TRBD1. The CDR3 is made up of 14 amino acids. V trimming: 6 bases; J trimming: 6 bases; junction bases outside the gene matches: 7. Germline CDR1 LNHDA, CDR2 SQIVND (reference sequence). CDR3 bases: TGTGCCAGTAGCCCCAGACAGGGTTCCGGGGAGCTGTTTTTT. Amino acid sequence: CASSPRQGSGELFF.

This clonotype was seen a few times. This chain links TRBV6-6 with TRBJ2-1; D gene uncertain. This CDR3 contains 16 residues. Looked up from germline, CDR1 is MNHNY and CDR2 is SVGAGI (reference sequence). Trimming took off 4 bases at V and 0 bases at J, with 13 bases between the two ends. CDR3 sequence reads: CASSFTGLNSYNEQFF. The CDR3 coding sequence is TGTGCCAGCAGTTTCACTGGATTGAACTCCTACAATGAGCAGTTCTTC.

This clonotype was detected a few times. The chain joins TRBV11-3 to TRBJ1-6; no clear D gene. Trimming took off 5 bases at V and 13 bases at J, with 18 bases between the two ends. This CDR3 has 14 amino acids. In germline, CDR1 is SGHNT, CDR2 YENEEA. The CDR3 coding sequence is TGTGCCAGCAGCCCAAAGACCTCGTTGGGTCCCCTCCACTTT. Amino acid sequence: CASSPKTSLGPLHF.

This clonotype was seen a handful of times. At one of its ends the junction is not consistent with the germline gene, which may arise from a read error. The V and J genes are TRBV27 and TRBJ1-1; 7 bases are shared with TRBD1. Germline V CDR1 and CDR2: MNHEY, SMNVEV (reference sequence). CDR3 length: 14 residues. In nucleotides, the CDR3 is TGTGCCAGCAGTTTCGGGACAGCCAACACTGAAGCTCTCTTT. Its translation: CASSFGTANTEALF.